This T cell receptor (beta chain) was sequenced for a study of CD8+ T cells in alopecia areata. The overall study: In an open-label trial, patients got 5 to 10 mg tofacitinib twice daily. The study gave tofacitinib for 6 to 18 months, then 6 months off drug. Notes on the study in general: Sequencing of scalp samples also includes resident alphabeta T cells from normal skin.

The sample's treatment: oral pan-JAK inhibitor, 5-10 mg twice daily. This clone was recorded a few times. Its antigen remains unknown. Reverse transcription of extracted RNA yielded cDNA, which provided the sequencing template. Method: immunoSEQ multiplex PCR; TCRdb's copy keeps in-frame clones and lacks some. The table shows about 120,000 clones, with about 59% occurring only once. The V and J ends lost 0 bases and 6 bases, in that order; junction bases with no gene match: 4. CDR3 size: 15 residues. Looked up from germline, CDR1 is SQVTM and CDR2 is ANQGSEA. The material was CD8+ T cells sorted from blood, obtained at week 24, from a patient treated with tofacitinib. The V gene is TRBV29-1, the J gene TRBJ2-1; TRBD2 agrees at 11 bases. The TCR was taken from a human donor with alopecia areata. CDR3 coding DNA: TGCAGCGTTGAAGATCCTAGCGGGGGGCCCAATGAGCAGTTCTTC. It encodes CSVEDPSGGPNEQFF.